The clone carrying this TCR beta chain came up a few times. Its antigen is not identified. The data originate from a study of graft-versus-host responses after intestinal transplantation. Data came from immunoSEQ multiplex PCR; TCRdb stores just in-frame clones and leaves some out. This table holds 90,000 to 120,000 clones, approximately 88% found once. Study findings and constraints: Recipient marrow held GvH clones, some first seen in ileum or blood. Some patients had graft-donor T cell macrochimerism. In their allografts, the ratios of graft-versus-host to host-versus-graft T cell clones were high.

The sequence was collected from a human donor who was the organ donor for an intestinal transplant. Sequences were derived from unstimulated CD4+ T cells sorted from spleen or lymph node cells, sampled before transplant.

CDR3 DNA: TGTGCCAGTAAGGGGTTCGGAAACACCATATATTTT. It codes for CASKGFGNTIYF. The chain has TRBV19 and TRBJ1-3, with D possibly TRBD1 on 5 matching bases. Between the trimmed V and J ends, which lost 7 bases and 4 bases, there was a span of 8 bases. CDR1 is LNHDA, CDR2 SQIVND, per germline (reference sequence). The CDR3 length is 12 residues.